A single sample gave rise to the 2 T cell receptor beta chains below, sequenced in a study of molecular identifiers for immune sequencing clone quantification. TCRdb passed the PCR reads through MiXCR, listing each CDR3 protein once. The sample lists about half a million distinct CDR3 sequences; 20% to 25% were seen once. The sample taken for sequencing was naive CD8+ T cells from blood, with Jurkat cell RNA spiked in. Subset described: FACS-sorted CD8+CD4-CCR7+CD45RA+ naive T cells. The receptors were sampled from a human donor in good health. Some libraries in this study had Jurkat cell RNA spiked in.

The table lists this clonotype with many counts. The rearrangement links TRBV12-3 or TRBV12-4 to TRBJ2-7; 8 bases line up with TRBD1. The CDR3 has 15 residues. V was clipped by 5 bases and J by 3 bases; unmatched bases: 9. The CDR3 region has the DNA TGTGCCAGCAGTATAACCGGGACAGGAAACTACGAGCAGTACTTC. This translates into CASSITGTGNYEQYF.

Points on this clonotype: Germline and junction disagree at one end, which may indicate a read error. The gene calls are TRBV28 and TRBJ2-4, with D possibly TRBD1 on 5 matching bases. The CDR3 has 14 amino acids. The germline CDR1 and CDR2 sequences are MDHEN and SYDVKM. The CDR3 protein is CASLREMARNIQYF. CDR3 bases: TGTGCCAGCCTCAGGGAAATGGCCAGAAACATTCAGTACTTC. Using reference TRBV28 and TRBJ2-4 for the parts outside the CDR3, the full variable domain is DVKVTQSSRYLVKRTGEKVFLECVQDMDHENMFWYRQDPGLGLRLIYFSYDVKMKEKGDIPEGYSVSREKKERFSLILESASTNQTSMYLCASLREMARNIQYFGAGTRLSVL.